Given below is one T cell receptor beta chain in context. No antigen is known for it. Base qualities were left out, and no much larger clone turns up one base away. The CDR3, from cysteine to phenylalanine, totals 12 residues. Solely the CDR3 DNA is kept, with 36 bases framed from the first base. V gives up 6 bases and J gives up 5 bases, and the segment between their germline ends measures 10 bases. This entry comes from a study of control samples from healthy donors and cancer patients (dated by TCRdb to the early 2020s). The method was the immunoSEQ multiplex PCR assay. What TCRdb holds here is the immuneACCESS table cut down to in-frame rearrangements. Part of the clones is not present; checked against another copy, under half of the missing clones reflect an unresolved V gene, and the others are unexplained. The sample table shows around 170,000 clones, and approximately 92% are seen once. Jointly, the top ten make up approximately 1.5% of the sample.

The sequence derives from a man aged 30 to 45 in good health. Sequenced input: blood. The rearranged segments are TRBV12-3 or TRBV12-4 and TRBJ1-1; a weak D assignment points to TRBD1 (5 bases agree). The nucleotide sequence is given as TGTGCCAGCAGGGGAGCAGGGACTGAAGCTTTCTTT. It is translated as CASRGAGTEAFF.